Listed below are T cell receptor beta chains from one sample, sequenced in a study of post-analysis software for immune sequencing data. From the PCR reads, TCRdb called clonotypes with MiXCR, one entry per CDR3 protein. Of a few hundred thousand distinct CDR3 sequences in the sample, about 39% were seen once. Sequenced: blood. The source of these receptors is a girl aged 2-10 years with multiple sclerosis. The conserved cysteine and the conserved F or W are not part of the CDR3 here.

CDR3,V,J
ASRRSDRGNQPQH,TRBV6-1,TRBJ1-5
ASSFGPGAF,TRBV7-9,TRBJ1-1
ASSAGGPARYT,TRBV12-3/TRBV12-4,TRBJ1-2
ASSRDRWNGYT,TRBV2,TRBJ1-2
ASSLNTFGARGLAQY,TRBV28,TRBJ2-7
ASSLKAGQF,TRBV7-2,TRBJ2-1
ASSPSPSGGTLTYKQY,TRBV5-1,TRBJ2-4
ASSQLLEQF,TRBV3-1,TRBJ2-1
ASSLVGRGASYNEQF,TRBV7-2,TRBJ2-1
SVEGVDRRETQY,TRBV29-1,-
ASSYSQGANSPLH,TRBV6-5,TRBJ1-6
ASSSPLIGGLLGGGYT,TRBV28,TRBJ1-2
ASNPGGAAGYGYT,TRBV6-5,TRBJ1-2
ASSLSGTAFNEQF,TRBV7-8,TRBJ2-1
ASSLRDRATDTQY,TRBV28,TRBJ2-3
ASSHGTGGFNSPIH,TRBV2,TRBJ1-6
ASSLALTEGYGYT,TRBV5-1,TRBJ1-2
ASSPPVGGGYT,TRBV28,TRBJ1-2
SAKPTGRETQY,TRBV20-1,TRBJ2-5
SASGTGAYHSNQPQH,TRBV20-1,TRBJ1-5
ASSREDRVYGYT,TRBV3-1,TRBJ1-2
SARDADRVYEQY,TRBV20-1,TRBJ2-7
ASSYDNNQPQH,TRBV6-2/TRBV6-3,TRBJ1-5
ASSSGTRTATQY,TRBV28,TRBJ2-5
ASRQGNSPLH,TRBV16,TRBJ1-6
ASSEYAGRFYEQY,TRBV10-2,TRBJ2-7
ATTMAADTQY,TRBV24-1,TRBJ2-3
ASSPSGGGSPLH,TRBV4-2,TRBJ1-6
ASSFSQGLQETQY,TRBV5-1,TRBJ2-5
ASSGRGQKGNNEQF,TRBV12-3/TRBV12-4,TRBJ2-1
ASSYSVSQYEQY,TRBV6-5,TRBJ2-7
ACSSGLAGDNEQF,TRBV7-3,TRBJ2-1
ASSFRQGATYEQY,TRBV7-2,TRBJ2-7
SARWTGGSYGQY,TRBV20-1,TRBJ2-7
ASSRKSGLETQY,TRBV7-2,TRBJ2-5
ASRLGTGESGANVLT,TRBV27,TRBJ2-6
ASTLSTNEKLF,TRBV6-6,TRBJ1-4
ASSFLAGGPYEQF,TRBV12-3/TRBV12-4,TRBJ2-1
SASPTPSGYSYGYT,TRBV20-1,TRBJ1-2
ASSLSGDEQY,TRBV27,-
ASSLAGERAGQH,TRBV12-3/TRBV12-4,TRBJ1-5
ASGTDTQY,TRBV3-1,TRBJ2-3
ATSEGLSSQPQH,TRBV24-1,TRBJ1-5
ASSFYEGILF,TRBV12-3/TRBV12-4,TRBJ1-4
ASSLALRESEQY,TRBV5-6,TRBJ2-7
ASSIYKGGYEQY,TRBV19,TRBJ2-7
ASHGNSGRSYNEQF,TRBV6-2/TRBV6-3,TRBJ2-1
SVVPAGVGETQY,TRBV29-1,TRBJ2-5
ASRVQGGYEQY,TRBV12-3/TRBV12-4,-
ASSLKRQFANYGYT,TRBV7-2,TRBJ1-2
ASSCSQVPNYEQY,TRBV6-5,TRBJ2-7